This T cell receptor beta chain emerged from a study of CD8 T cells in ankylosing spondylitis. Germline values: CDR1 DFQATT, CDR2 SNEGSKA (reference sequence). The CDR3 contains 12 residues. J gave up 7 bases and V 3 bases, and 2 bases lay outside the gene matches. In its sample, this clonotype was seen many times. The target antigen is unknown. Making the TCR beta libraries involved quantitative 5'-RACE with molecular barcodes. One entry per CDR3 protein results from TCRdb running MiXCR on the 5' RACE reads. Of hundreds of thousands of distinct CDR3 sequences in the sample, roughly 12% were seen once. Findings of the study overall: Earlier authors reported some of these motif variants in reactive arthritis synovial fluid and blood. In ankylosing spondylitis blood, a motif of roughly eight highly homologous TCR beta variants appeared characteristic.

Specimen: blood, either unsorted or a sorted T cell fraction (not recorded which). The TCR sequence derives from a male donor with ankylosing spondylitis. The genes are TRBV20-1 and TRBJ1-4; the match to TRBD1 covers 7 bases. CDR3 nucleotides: TGCAGTGCTAGTAGACAGGGTGAAAAACTGTTTTTT. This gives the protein CSASRQGEKLFF.